Listed below are T cell receptor beta chains from one sample, sequenced in a study of blood T cell repertoires in COVID-19. Produced via immunoSEQ multiplex PCR; TCRdb's table is partial and in-frame only. The sample lists 50,000 to 65,000 clones, 65% to 90% occurring once. Material: peripheral blood. These receptors all come from a middle-aged man with acute or convalescent COVID-19. The CDR3 runs from the conserved cysteine through the conserved F or W. D genes are given only for firm matches. Only some rows state a clone size, as once, few, many or a class for expanded clones.

j_call d_call v_call clone_size cdr3_aa cdr3_nt
TRBJ1-1 - TRBV7-9 few CASSFSHEAFF TGTGCCAGCAGCTTTAGCCATGAAGCTTTCTTT
TRBJ2-3 TRBD1 TRBV24-1 - CATSDSVRQGPDTQYF TGTGCCACCAGTGATTCCGTACGACAGGGCCCAGATACGCAGTATTTT
TRBJ2-3 TRBD2 TRBV5-1 medium-sized CASTRAGGLSSTDTQYF TGCGCCAGTACGAGGGCGGGGGGACTATCCAGCACAGATACGCAGTATTTT
TRBJ1-6 - TRBV2 few CASSDEGAYNSPLHF TGTGCCAGCAGTGACGAGGGCGCCTATAATTCACCCCTCCACTTT
TRBJ1-2 - TRBV10-2 - CASSQGADYGYTF TGCGCCAGCAGCCAAGGGGCAGACTATGGCTACACCTTC
TRBJ1-1 TRBD1 TRBV5-1 - CASSKSGGSGTEAFF TGCGCCAGCAGCAAATCAGGGGGAAGTGGCACTGAAGCTTTCTTT
TRBJ1-6 TRBD1 TRBV29-1 - CSVRGTGEKSPLHF TGCAGCGTTAGGGGGACAGGGGAAAAATCACCCCTCCACTTT
TRBJ1-1 TRBD1 TRBV7-6 - CASSPQGRGLYMNTEAFF TGTGCCAGCAGCCCCCAAGGCAGGGGGCTATATATGAACACTGAAGCTTTCTTT
TRBJ1-1 TRBD1 TRBV5-1 - CASRAGQLNTEAFF TGCGCCAGCAGGGCGGGACAGTTGAACACTGAAGCTTTCTTT
TRBJ2-5 TRBD2 TRBV7-3 once CASSKGTSGAIETQYF TGTGCCAGCAGCAAAGGGACTAGCGGGGCCATTGAGACCCAGTACTTC
TRBJ2-1 TRBD2 TRBV10-3 - CAISESTLISGGYNEQFF TGTGCCATCAGTGAGTCGACTCTGATTAGCGGGGGCTACAATGAGCAGTTCTTC
TRBJ1-5 TRBD1 TRBV28 - CASRKGTEGSNQPQHF TGTGCCAGCAGGAAAGGGACAGAGGGAAGCAATCAGCCCCAGCATTTT
TRBJ2-3 TRBD1 TRBV24-1 once CATSLGGPIKGADTQYF TGTGCCACCAGCTTAGGGGGCCCCATCAAGGGGGCAGATACGCAGTATTTT
TRBJ1-2 TRBD1 TRBV7-9 - CASSSGGGYGYTF TGTGCCAGCAGCTCAGGGGGCGGCTATGGCTACACCTTC
TRBJ1-4 TRBD1 TRBV6-1 few CASSDNRRGLYEKLFF TGTGCCAGCAGTGACAACCGCAGGGGGCTGTATGAAAAACTGTTTTTT
TRBJ1-1 - TRBV9 once CASSPGFDGRNEAFF TGTGCCAGCAGCCCCGGGTTTGACGGTCGAAACGAAGCTTTCTTT
TRBJ1-1 TRBD1 TRBV10-3 - CAISLGQGMNTEAFF TGTGCCATCAGCTTAGGACAGGGAATGAACACTGAAGCTTTCTTT
TRBJ1-1 - TRBV19 - CASIRGGTEAFF TGTGCCAGTATCCGAGGGGGCACTGAAGCTTTCTTT
TRBJ1-1 - TRBV10-2 - CASSETGGMNTEAFF TGCGCCAGCAGTGAGACGGGGGGCATGAACACTGAAGCTTTCTTT
TRBJ1-6 TRBD1 TRBV20-1 - CSASRGRNSPLHF TGCAGTGCTAGTAGGGGGCGGAATTCACCCCTCCACTTT
TRBJ1-2 - TRBV10-1 once CASSETFDYGYTF TGCGCCAGCAGTGAGACATTCGACTATGGCTACACCTTC
TRBJ2-7 - TRBV7-8 - CASSKMSAYEQYF TGTGCCAGCAGCAAAATGAGTGCCTACGAGCAGTACTTC
TRBJ2-2 - TRBV14 - CASSPLRGLNTGELFF TGTGCCAGCAGCCCCCTTAGAGGCTTGAACACCGGGGAGCTGTTTTTT
TRBJ1-2 - TRBV4-2 once CASSQGRQEALYGYTF TGTGCCAGCAGCCAAGGCCGACAGGAGGCCCTATATGGCTACACCTTC
TRBJ1-2 - TRBV20-1 - CSAVFNYGYTF TGCAGTGCCGTATTTAACTATGGCTACACCTTC
TRBJ1-4 TRBD1 TRBV19 - CASKPTGGQNEKLFF TGTGCCAGTAAGCCTACAGGGGGACAAAATGAAAAACTGTTTTTT
TRBJ2-2 TRBD2 TRBV5-1 - CASSLKGTSGDTNTGELFF TGCGCCAGCAGCTTGAAGGGGACTAGCGGGGATACGAACACCGGGGAGCTGTTTTTT
TRBJ2-2 TRBD2 TRBV7-9 few CASSSTSGGAFGTGELFF TGTGCCAGCAGCTCGACTAGCGGGGGGGCCTTTGGCACCGGGGAGCTGTTTTTT
TRBJ2-4 TRBD2 TRBV6-5 - CASGSGGIPKNIQYF TGTGCCAGCGGTAGCGGGGGGATCCCCAAAAACATTCAGTACTTC
TRBJ1-6 - TRBV19 - CASRPLQGGVLSPLHF TGTGCCAGTAGACCCCTTCAGGGAGGGGTCCTTTCACCCCTCCACTTT
TRBJ1-1 - TRBV28 few CASSSQEGGGRAFF TGTGCCAGCAGTTCCCAGGAGGGTGGAGGAAGAGCTTTCTTT
TRBJ1-5 - TRBV28 few CASSPAGYHGYQPQHF TGTGCCAGCAGTCCCGCAGGTTATCATGGATATCAGCCCCAGCATTTT
TRBJ1-5 TRBD1 TRBV2 - CASSPRQGNQPQHF TGTGCCAGCAGTCCAAGACAGGGGAATCAGCCCCAGCATTTT
TRBJ2-7 - TRBV25-1 - CASSPRTEPSYEQYF TGTGCCAGCAGTCCTCGGACAGAGCCCTCCTACGAGCAGTACTTC
TRBJ1-1 TRBD1 TRBV15 - CATSRARYGGTGTPVNTEAFF TGTGCCACCAGCAGAGCCCGGTACGGGGGGACAGGGACCCCCGTTAACACTGAAGCTTTCTTT
TRBJ2-3 TRBD1 TRBV10-1 - CASKKDRASTDTQYF TGCGCCAGCAAGAAGGACAGGGCTAGCACAGATACGCAGTATTTT
TRBJ1-4 - TRBV6-5 - CASKHRHPNEKLFF TGTGCCAGCAAACACAGGCATCCAAATGAAAAACTGTTTTTT
TRBJ2-2 - TRBV6-5 - CASSYFDRPTGELFF TGTGCCAGCAGTTACTTTGACAGGCCCACCGGGGAGCTGTTTTTT
TRBJ2-5 TRBD2 TRBV11-3 - CASSLLRIAGGRSGETQYF TGTGCCAGCAGCTTACTCCGTATAGCGGGGGGGCGAAGTGGGGAGACCCAGTACTTC